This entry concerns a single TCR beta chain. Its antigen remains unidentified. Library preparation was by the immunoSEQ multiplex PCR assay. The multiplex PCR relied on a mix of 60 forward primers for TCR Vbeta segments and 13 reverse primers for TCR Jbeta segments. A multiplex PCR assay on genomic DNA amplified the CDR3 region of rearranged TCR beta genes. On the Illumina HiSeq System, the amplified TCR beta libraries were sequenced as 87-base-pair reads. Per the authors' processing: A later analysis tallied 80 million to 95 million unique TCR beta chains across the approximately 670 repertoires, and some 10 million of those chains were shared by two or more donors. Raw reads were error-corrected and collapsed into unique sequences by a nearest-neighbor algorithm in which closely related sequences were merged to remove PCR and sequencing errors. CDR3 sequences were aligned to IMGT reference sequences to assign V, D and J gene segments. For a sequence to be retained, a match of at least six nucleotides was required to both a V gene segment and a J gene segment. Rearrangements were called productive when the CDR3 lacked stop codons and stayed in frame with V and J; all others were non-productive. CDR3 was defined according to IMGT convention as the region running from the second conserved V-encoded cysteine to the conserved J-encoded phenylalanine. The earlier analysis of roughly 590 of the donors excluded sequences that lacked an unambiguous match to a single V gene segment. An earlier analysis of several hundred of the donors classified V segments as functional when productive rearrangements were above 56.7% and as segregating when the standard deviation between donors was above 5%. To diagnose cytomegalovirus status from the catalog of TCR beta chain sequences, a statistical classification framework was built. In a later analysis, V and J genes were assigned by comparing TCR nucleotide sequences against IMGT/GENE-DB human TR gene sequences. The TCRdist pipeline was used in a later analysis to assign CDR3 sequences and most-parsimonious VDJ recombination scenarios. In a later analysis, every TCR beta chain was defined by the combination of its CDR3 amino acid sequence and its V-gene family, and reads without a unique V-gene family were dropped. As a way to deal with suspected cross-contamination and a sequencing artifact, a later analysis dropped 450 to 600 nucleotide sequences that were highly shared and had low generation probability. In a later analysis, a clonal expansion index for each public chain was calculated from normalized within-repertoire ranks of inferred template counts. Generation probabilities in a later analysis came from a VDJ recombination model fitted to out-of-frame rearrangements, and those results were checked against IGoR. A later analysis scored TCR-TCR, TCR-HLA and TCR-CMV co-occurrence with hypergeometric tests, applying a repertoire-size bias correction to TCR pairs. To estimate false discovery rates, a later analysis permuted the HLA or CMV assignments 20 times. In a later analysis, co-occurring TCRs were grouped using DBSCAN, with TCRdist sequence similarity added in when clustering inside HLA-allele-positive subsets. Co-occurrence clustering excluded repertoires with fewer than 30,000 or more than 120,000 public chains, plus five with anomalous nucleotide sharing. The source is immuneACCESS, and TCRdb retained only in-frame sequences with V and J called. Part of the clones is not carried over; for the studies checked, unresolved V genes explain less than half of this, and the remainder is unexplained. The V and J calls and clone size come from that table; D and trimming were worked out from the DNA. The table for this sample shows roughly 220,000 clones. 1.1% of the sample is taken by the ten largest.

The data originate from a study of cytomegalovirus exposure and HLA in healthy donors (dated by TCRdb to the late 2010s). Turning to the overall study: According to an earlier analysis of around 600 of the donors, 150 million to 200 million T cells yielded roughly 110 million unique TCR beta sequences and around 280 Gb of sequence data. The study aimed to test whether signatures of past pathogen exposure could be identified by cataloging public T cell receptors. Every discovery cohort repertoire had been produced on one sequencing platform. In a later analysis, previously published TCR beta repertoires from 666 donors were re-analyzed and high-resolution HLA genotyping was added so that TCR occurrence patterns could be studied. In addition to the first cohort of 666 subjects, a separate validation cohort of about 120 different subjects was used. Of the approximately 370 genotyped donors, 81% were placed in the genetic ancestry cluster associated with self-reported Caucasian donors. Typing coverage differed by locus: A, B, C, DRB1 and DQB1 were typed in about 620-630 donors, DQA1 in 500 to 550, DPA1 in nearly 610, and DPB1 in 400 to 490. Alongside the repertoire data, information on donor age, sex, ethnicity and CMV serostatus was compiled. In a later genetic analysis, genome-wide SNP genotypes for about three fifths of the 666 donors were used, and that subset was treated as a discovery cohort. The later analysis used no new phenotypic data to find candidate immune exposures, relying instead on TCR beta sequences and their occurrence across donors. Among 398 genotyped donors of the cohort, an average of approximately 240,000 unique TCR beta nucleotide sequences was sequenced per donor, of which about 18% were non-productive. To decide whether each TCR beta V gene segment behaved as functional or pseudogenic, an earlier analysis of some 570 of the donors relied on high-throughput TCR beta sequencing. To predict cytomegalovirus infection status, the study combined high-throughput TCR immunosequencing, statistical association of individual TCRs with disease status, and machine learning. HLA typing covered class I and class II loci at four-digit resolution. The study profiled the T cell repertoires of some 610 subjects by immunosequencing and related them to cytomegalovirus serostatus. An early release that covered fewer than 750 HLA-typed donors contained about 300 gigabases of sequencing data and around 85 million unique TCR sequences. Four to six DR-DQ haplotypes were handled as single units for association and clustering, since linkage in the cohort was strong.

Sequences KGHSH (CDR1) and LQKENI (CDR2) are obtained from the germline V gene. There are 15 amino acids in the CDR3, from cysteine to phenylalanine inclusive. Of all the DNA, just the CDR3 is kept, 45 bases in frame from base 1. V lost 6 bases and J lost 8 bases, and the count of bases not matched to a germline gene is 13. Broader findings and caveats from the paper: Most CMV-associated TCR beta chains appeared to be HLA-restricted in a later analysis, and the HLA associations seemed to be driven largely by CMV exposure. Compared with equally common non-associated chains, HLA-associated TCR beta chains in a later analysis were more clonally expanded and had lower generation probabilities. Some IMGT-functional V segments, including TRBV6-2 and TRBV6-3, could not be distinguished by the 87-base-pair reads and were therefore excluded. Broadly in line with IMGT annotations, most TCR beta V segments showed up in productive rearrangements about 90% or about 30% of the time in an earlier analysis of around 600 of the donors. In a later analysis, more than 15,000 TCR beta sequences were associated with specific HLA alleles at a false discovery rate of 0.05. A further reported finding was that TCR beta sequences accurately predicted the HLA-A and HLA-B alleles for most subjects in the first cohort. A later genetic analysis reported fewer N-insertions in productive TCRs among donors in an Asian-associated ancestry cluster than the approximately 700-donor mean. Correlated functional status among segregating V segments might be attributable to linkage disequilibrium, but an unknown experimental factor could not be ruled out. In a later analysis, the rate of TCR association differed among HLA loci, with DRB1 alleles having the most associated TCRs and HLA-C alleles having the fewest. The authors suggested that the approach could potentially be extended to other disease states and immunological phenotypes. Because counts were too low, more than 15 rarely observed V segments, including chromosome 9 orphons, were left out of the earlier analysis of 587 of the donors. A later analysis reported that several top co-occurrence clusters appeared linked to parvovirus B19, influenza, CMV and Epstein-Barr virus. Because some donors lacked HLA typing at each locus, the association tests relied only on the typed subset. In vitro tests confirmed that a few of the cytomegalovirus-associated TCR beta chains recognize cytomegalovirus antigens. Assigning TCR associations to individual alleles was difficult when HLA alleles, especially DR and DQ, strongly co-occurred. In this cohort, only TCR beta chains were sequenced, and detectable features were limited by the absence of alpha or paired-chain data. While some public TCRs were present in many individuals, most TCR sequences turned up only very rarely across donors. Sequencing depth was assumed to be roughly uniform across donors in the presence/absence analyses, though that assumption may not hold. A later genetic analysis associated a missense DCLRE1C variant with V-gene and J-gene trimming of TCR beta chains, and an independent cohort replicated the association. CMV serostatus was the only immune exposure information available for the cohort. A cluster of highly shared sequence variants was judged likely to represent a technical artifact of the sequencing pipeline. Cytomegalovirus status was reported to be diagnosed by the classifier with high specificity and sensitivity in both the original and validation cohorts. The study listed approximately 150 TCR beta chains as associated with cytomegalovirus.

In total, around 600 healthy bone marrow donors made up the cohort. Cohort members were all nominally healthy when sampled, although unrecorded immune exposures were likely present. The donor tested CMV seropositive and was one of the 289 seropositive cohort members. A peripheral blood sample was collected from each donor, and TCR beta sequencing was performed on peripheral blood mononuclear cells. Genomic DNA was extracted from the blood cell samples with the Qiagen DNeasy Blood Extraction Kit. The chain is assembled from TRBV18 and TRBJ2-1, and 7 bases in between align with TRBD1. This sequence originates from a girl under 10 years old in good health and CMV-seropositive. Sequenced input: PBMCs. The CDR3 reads CASSPMVEGGHEQFF. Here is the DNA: TGTGCCAGCTCCCCTATGGTTGAAGGGGGCCATGAGCAGTTCTTC.